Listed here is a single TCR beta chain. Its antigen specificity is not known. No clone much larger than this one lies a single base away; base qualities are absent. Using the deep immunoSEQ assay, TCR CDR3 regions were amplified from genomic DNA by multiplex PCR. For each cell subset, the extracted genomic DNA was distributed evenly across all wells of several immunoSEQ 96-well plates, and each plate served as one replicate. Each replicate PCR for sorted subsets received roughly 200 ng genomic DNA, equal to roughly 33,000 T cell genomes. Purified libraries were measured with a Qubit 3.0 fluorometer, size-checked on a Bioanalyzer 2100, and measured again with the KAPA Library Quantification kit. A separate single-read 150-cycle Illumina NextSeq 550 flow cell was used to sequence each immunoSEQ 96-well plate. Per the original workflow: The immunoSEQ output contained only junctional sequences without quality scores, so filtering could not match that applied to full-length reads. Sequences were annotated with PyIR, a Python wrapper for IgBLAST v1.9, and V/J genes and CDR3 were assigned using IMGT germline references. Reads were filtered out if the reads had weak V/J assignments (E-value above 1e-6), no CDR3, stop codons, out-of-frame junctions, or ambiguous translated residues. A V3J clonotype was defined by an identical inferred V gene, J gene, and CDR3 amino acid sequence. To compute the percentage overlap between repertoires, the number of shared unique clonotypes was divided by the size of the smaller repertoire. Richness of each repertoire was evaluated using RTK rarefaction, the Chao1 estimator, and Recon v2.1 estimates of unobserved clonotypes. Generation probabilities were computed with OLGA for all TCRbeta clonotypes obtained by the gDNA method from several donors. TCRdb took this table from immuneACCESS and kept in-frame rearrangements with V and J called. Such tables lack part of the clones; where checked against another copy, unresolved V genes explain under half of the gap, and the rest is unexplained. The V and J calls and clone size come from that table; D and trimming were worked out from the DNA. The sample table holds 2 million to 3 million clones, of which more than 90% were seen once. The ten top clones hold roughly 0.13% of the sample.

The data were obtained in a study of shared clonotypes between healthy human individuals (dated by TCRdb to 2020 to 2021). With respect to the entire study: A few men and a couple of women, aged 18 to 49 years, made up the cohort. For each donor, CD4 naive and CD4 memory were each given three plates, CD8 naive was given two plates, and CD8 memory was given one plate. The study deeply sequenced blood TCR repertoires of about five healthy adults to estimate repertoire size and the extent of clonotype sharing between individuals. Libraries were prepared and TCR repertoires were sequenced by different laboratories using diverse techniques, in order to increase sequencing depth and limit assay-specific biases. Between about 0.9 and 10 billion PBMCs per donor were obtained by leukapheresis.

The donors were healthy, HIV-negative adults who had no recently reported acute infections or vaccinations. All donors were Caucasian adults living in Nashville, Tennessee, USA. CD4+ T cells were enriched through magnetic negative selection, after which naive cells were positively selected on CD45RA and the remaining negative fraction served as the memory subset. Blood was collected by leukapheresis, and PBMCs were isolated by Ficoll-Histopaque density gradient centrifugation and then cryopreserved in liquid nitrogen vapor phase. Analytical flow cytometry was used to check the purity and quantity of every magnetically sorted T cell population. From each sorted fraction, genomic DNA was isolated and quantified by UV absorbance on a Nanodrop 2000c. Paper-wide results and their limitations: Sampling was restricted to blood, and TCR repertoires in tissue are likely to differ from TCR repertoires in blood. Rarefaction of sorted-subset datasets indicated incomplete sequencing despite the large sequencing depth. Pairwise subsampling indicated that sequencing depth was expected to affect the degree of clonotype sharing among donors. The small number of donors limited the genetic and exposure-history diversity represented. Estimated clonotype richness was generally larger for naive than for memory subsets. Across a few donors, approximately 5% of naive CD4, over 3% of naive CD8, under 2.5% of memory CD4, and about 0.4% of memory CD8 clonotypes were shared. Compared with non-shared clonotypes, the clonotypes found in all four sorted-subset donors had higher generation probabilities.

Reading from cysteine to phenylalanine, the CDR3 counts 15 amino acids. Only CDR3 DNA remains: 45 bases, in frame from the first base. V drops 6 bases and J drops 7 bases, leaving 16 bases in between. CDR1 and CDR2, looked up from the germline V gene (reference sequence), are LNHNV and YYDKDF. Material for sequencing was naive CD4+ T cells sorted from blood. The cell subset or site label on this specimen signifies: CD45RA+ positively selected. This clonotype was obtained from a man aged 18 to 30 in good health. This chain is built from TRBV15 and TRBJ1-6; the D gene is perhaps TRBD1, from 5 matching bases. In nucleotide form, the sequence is TGTGCCACCAGAACCGGGACGCGAGGCAATTCACCCCTCCACTTT. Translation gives CATRTGTRGNSPLHF.